The clone carrying this T cell receptor beta chain appeared once. The PCR ran on 60 Vbeta and 13 Jbeta primers. The table came from immunoSEQ multiplex PCR; TCRdb's copy has only in-frame clones and leaves some out. This table has about 180,000 clones, about three quarters appearing once. This sample stems from a study of cytomegalovirus exposure and HLA in healthy donors. V gave up 4 bases and J gave up 1 base; unmatched junction bases: 11. The CDR3 runs 17 residues. CDR1 is SGHRS, CDR2 YFSETQ, per germline. The rearrangement joins TRBV5-1 to TRBJ1-1; 9 bases are shared with TRBD1. This receptor was taken from a man between 18 and 29 years old in good health and CMV-seronegative. Material: PBMCs. The DNA of the CDR3 is TGCGCCAGCAGCCTCACACCGACGGGACAGGGGAACACTGAAGCTTTCTTT. Translation gives CASSLTPTGQGNTEAFF.